This passage covers 20 T cell receptor beta chains from one sample sequenced in a study of blood T cell repertoires in COVID-19. Data came from immunoSEQ multiplex PCR; TCRdb stores just in-frame clones and leaves some out. This sample has under 200,000 clones, with 88% found just once. Sample: PBMCs or T cells enriched from blood (not recorded which). The receptors come from a woman between 50 and 59 years old who had recovered from COVID-19.

The V gene is TRBV18, the J gene TRBJ2-7, with 7 bases identical to TRBD1. V shed 3 bases and J 5 bases; nucleotides not matched to a gene: 4. The CDR3 totals 13 residues. Germline V CDR1 and CDR2: KGHSH, LQKENI. In DNA form, the CDR3 reads TGTGCCAGCTCACCTGACAGGGTCCACGAGCAGTACTTC. This codes for CASSPDRVHEQYF.

This chain uses TRBV18 with TRBJ1-2, with 8 bases identical to TRBD1. Germline CDR1 reads KGHSH; CDR2 reads LQKENI. The CDR3 is 14 amino acids. J lost 3 bases, V lost 5 bases, and 5 bases had no gene match. This CDR3 is CASSVLQGDYGYTF. The CDR3 nucleotides are TGTGCCAGCTCAGTTTTACAGGGGGACTATGGCTACACCTTC.

J is TRBJ1-2 and V is TRBV7-2; no definite D call. The V gene lost 3 bases and the J gene lost 6 bases, with 11 bases spanning the gap. CDR3 size: 13 residues. The germline CDR1 and CDR2 sequences are SGHTA and FQGNSA. The CDR3 sequence is CASSLGFGDGYTF. The DNA for the CDR3 is TGTGCCAGCAGCTTGGGATTCGGGGATGGCTACACCTTC.

J is TRBJ1-3 and V is TRBV25-1; D ambiguous. CDR1 and CDR2 from the germline V gene are MGHDK and SYGVNS. The CDR3 is made up of 15 amino acids. The germline V and J ends were trimmed by 6 bases and 0 bases, with 12 bases remaining between them. Written as DNA, the CDR3 is TGTGCCAGCAGCGCGGGGTTGAACTCTGGAAACACCATATATTTT. Its translation: CASSAGLNSGNTIYF.

The rearrangement links TRBV5-6 to TRBJ1-2, with 7 bases aligning to TRBD1. The V gene end was trimmed by 0 bases and the J gene end by 0 bases; junction bases not matched to a gene: 8. The CDR3 length is 17 residues. Germline loops: CDR1 SGHDT, CDR2 YYEEEE. DNA for the CDR3: TGTGCCAGCAGCTTGGTAAGGACAGGCTTAGCTAACTATGGCTACACCTTC. Protein product: CASSLVRTGLANYGYTF.

The rearrangement uses TRBV19 and TRBJ1-6; D gene ambiguous. With 6 bases removed from V and 13 bases from J, the gap between germline ends came to 16 bases. The germline gives CDR1 LNHDA, CDR2 SQIVND (reference sequence). The CDR3 spans 13 residues. The CDR3 is CASSEEGRSPLHF. CDR3 nucleotides: TGTGCCAGTAGCGAGGAGGGTCGTAGTCCCCTCCACTTT.

This clone occurred a few times. The rearrangement links TRBV2 to TRBJ2-3, with D perhaps matching TRBD1 (5 bases). The V gene's germline CDR1 is SNHLY and CDR2 FYNNEI. The CDR3 totals 17 residues. The V end lost 0 bases, the J end lost 0 bases, and 13 bases lay between the germline ends. The CDR3 region is CASSEAGLSTSTDTQYF. CDR3 nucleotide sequence: TGTGCCAGCAGTGAAGCGGGGCTTTCTACCAGCACAGATACGCAGTATTTT.

The chain carries TRBV10-2 and TRBJ2-1; TRBD2 matches at 8 bases. Germline V gene lookup returns CDR1 WSHSY and CDR2 SAAADI. The CDR3 totals 14 residues. After removal of 2 bases from V and 3 bases from J, the junction contained 0 bases not matched to a gene. CDR3 region: CASSERGGYNEQFF. The CDR3 nucleotides are TGCGCCAGCAGTGAGCGGGGGGGCTACAATGAGCAGTTCTTC.

The V and J genes are TRBV29-1 and TRBJ1-6; no firm D call. Germline lookup yields CDR1 SQVTM and CDR2 ANQGSEA. Trimming stripped 1 base from V and 6 bases from J, with 7 bases between. The CDR3 extends over 13 amino acids. CDR3 sequence: CSVEGRTNSPLHF. The CDR3 bases are TGCAGCGTTGAAGGCAGAACTAATTCACCCCTCCACTTT.

The CDR3 spells CASSLKTRGMYNEQFF. The CDR3 DNA sequence: TGTGCCAGCAGCTTAAAAACCAGGGGGATGTACAATGAGCAGTTCTTC. This chain connects TRBV11-1 to TRBJ2-1; 7 positions match TRBD1. V lost 2 bases and J lost 4; bases outside the gene matches: 8. CDR1 SGHAT and CDR2 FQDESV come from the germline V gene (reference sequence). The CDR3 loop spans 16 amino acids.

This clone has a single count. The rearrangement joins TRBV2 to TRBJ1-1; TRBD1 matches 7 bases. Trimming at V came to 1 base and at J to 6 bases, leaving 2 bases not matched to a gene. The CDR3 totals 13 residues. Germline values: CDR1 SNHLY, CDR2 FYNNEI. For the CDR3, the DNA is TGTGCCAGCAGTGAAGATAGGGGGCCTGAAGCTTTCTTT. Amino acids: CASSEDRGPEAFF.

This chain uses TRBV9 with TRBJ2-1; 8 nucleotides match TRBD2. Trimming removed 0 bases from V and 0 bases from J; junction bases left unmatched: 5. The CDR3 contains 17 residues. CDR1 is SGDLS and CDR2 is YYNGEE in the germline V gene. The CDR3 DNA reads as TGTGCCAGCAGCGTAGTAAGCGGGGGAAGCTCCTACAATGAGCAGTTCTTC. It encodes CASSVVSGGSSYNEQFF.

V gene TRBV19 combines with J gene TRBJ2-3; maybe TRBD1 (7 bases). Trimming removed 6 bases at V and 4 bases at J, with 14 bases between. Germline-derived CDR1 and CDR2 are LNHDA and SQIVND (reference sequence). The length of the CDR3 is 14 residues. The CDR3 protein is CASSGGQPADTQYF. DNA of the CDR3: TGTGCCAGTAGCGGGGGACAGCCGGCAGATACGCAGTATTTT.

The chain recombines TRBV5-4 with TRBJ2-7; 9 bases fit TRBD2. With V trimmed by 4 bases and J by 5 bases, 7 bases remained unmatched. Germline loops: CDR1 SGHNT, CDR2 YYREEE (reference sequence). The CDR3 has 14 amino acids. CDR3 in DNA: TGTGCCAGCAGCCCGGGGACTAGCAAAGACGAGCAGTACTTC. Protein sequence: CASSPGTSKDEQYF.

CDR3 region: CASSPTSGGYNEQFF. CDR3 coding DNA: TGTGCCAGCAGCCCGACTAGCGGGGGTTACAATGAGCAGTTCTTC. The V gene is TRBV7-3, the J gene TRBJ2-1; TRBD2 aligns across 12 bases. The germline V gene encodes CDR1 SGHTA and CDR2 FQGTGA. The CDR3 loop spans 15 amino acids. V was clipped by 5 bases and J by 4 bases; unmatched bases: 3.

The CDR3 sequence is CASSLSQNTEAFF. CDR3 DNA: TGCGCCAGCAGCTTATCACAGAACACTGAAGCTTTCTTT. The gene calls are TRBV5-1 and TRBJ1-1, with D unresolved. From germline, CDR1 is SGHRS and CDR2 YFSETQ. CDR3 length: 13 amino acids. Trimming pared 2 bases from V and 1 base from J, leaving 6 bases between.

This clone came up once. The chain recombines TRBV6-5 with TRBJ2-3; perhaps TRBD2 as D (7 bases). CDR3 size: 15 residues. The V gene lost 6 bases and the J gene lost 3 bases, with 16 bases spanning the gap. Germline CDR1 MNHEY, CDR2 SVGAGI. CDR3 nucleotide sequence: TGTGCCAGCAGCGGCGCGGGGGCGGTGACAGATACGCAGTATTTT. Protein: CASSGAGAVTDTQYF.

This clone appeared a single time. The chain carries TRBV13 and TRBJ2-7; D might be TRBD2 (7 bases). V was cut by 5 bases and J by 1 base, with 21 bases left in between. This CDR3 comprises 17 residues. The germline CDR1 and CDR2 sequences are PRHDT and FYEKMQ (reference sequence). CDR3: CASSRTPTGGPSYEQYF. The CDR3 DNA sequence: TGTGCCAGCAGCCGTACCCCCACCGGGGGGCCTTCCTACGAGCAGTACTTC.

The CDR3 here is CASSGQGTDTQYF. CDR3 nucleotides: TGTGCCAGCAGTGGACAGGGGACAGATACGCAGTATTTT. V gene TRBV27 combines with J gene TRBJ2-3; 9 positions agree with TRBD1. The CDR3 extends over 13 amino acids. With V trimmed by 5 bases and J by 3 bases, 0 bases remained unmatched. Germline loops: CDR1 MNHEY, CDR2 SMNVEV (reference sequence).

The chain employs TRBV6-2 or TRBV6-3 and TRBJ1-6; D gene ambiguous. The V gene lost 2 bases and the J gene lost 10 bases, with 12 bases spanning the gap. CDR1 is MNHEY, CDR2 SVGEGT, per germline. The CDR3 is 14 amino acids. CDR3 coding DNA: TGTGCCAGCAGTTACCCCCCGCCCGCGTCACCCCTCCACTTT. It translates to CASSYPPPASPLHF.